The rows below give T cell receptor beta chains drawn from one sample of a study of shared clonotypes between healthy human individuals. Sequencing used immunoSEQ multiplex PCR; TCRdb keeps in-frame clones, though not all of them. Of around 1.1 million clones detected, 70% to 80% appear once; the ten largest clones hold under 0.8%. The specimen sequenced was memory CD4+ T cells from PBMCs. These receptors all come from a man aged 18 to 35 in good health. Some clones in this sample may be carry-over from other donors' samples. Both conserved end residues are trimmed from each CDR3.

j_call v_call cdr3_aa
TRBJ2-5 TRBV10-3 AISGGDGETQY
TRBJ2-1 TRBV6-6 ASSYGPPTHEQF
TRBJ2-1 TRBV9 ASSPVWREENNEQF
TRBJ2-2 TRBV7-9 ASSLQGGPGELF
TRBJ1-2 TRBV5-1 ASSPDRGPWRKDGYT
TRBJ1-2 TRBV28 ASSESDRAHGYT
TRBJ2-5 TRBV4-1 ASSAPTGVETQY
TRBJ2-5 TRBV2 ASSKQGAREETQY
TRBJ1-1 TRBV7-4 ASSYDRIEAAF
TRBJ2-3 TRBV28 ASSSSLYTQY
TRBJ2-7 TRBV7-2 ASSYGGGWEQY
TRBJ1-2 TRBV4-2 ASSPRPDRGYGYT
TRBJ2-5 TRBV11-3 ASSLGRETQY
TRBJ2-3 TRBV18 ASSPFGFSTDTQY
TRBJ2-7 TRBV28 ASSLGGGQGTYEQY